The T cell receptor beta chain under discussion was sequenced for a study of CD8+ T cells in alopecia areata. Study overall: Tofacitinib was given for 6 to 18 months, then stopped for 6 months.

Investigators isolated RNA and reverse transcribed it into cDNA to act as the sequencing template. Data came from immunoSEQ multiplex PCR; TCRdb stores just in-frame clones and leaves some out. The repertoire has about 160,000 clones, under 70% of them found once; the top ten carry 0.75% to 0.95%. Study-wide results and limits: Tofacitinib yielded significantly lower scalp clonality and fewer expanded CD8+ clones among the top 100. Higher clonality was seen in lesional scalp than in normal scalp, especially in alopecia totalis/universalis.

As concerns this clone: The antigen is undetermined.

CDR1 is GTSNPN, CDR2 SVGIG, per germline (reference sequence). The CDR3 sequence is 13 residues long. Trimming took off 4 bases at V and 6 bases at J, with 14 bases between the two ends. The treatment is: oral pan-JAK inhibitor, 5-10 mg twice daily. Sample: CD4+ T cells sorted from blood, taken at week 4, from a patient treated with tofacitinib. The TCR sequence derives from a human donor with alopecia areata. The rearrangement links TRBV30 to TRBJ2-3; D call uncertain. DNA for the CDR3: TGTGCCTGGACCCCCTGGGCGGCCGATACGCAGTATTTT. It is translated as CAWTPWAADTQYF.